This T cell receptor (beta chain) is drawn from a study of blood T cell repertoires in COVID-19. The wider study: The United States, Italy and Spain supplied acute and convalescent COVID-19 samples. The analysed material was cDNA or gDNA that came from T cells, B-cell-depleted T cells, or PBMCs.

Produced via immunoSEQ multiplex PCR; TCRdb's table is partial and in-frame only. The table includes 200,000 to 300,000 clones, about four fifths detected once. Participants, about 18 to 89 years old, spanned about two dozen US areas. Researchers sorted participants into cohorts using their self-reported clinical history. The ends were cut back, 4 bases at V and 1 base at J, with 7 bases in the middle. CDR1 is SNHLY, CDR2 FYNNEI, per germline. This CDR3 has 13 amino acids. The V call is TRBV2, the J call TRBJ1-1; D uncertain. The TCR comes from a middle-aged woman who had been exposed to COVID-19. Sequenced sample: PBMCs or T cells enriched from blood (not recorded which). The DNA of the CDR3 is TGTGCCAGCAGTGTTGAGTCGAACACTGAAGCTTTCTTT. Translation gives CASSVESNTEAFF.